One and the same sample provided the 30 T cell receptor beta chains below, sequenced in a study of cytomegalovirus exposure and HLA in healthy donors. Amplification used 60 Vbeta primers and 13 Jbeta primers. Measured with immunoSEQ multiplex PCR; TCRdb has only the in-frame clones, and not every one. The sample holds under 150,000 clones, about 78% seen once. Sequencing was performed on PBMCs. The receptors come from a human donor in good health.

The V gene is TRBV10-3, the J gene TRBJ2-1; 14 bases match TRBD2. The CDR3 length is 14 residues. J was trimmed by 7 bases and V by 8 bases; bases with no gene match: 4. Looked up from germline, CDR1 is ENHRY and CDR2 is SYGVKD. In nucleotides, the CDR3 is TGTGCCATCGGGACTAGCGGGGGATTGAATGAGCAGTTCTTC. Residues: CAIGTSGGLNEQFF.

This chain uses TRBV6-7 with TRBJ2-7; D remains ambiguous. TRBV6-7 is noted as an ORF with a role that remains uncertain. V was trimmed by 0 bases and J by 2 bases, leaving 5 bases between them. The CDR3 covers 13 residues. The CDR3 spells CASSYSTPYEQYF. The CDR3 DNA is TGTGCCAGCAGTTACTCGACACCCTACGAGCAGTACTTC.

This chain joins TRBV9 and TRBJ1-3, with 7 bases matching TRBD1. The CDR3 consists of 14 residues. V trimming: 4 bases; J trimming: 4 bases; junction bases outside the gene matches: 5. Germline-derived CDR1 and CDR2 are SGDLS and YYNGEE. The CDR3 bases are TGTGCCAGCAGCCGAACAGGGGACGGAAACACCATATATTTT. It translates to CASSRTGDGNTIYF.

The V gene is TRBV2, the J gene TRBJ2-7, with a tentative D call TRBD2 (6 bases). The CDR3 has 14 residues. V lost 7 bases, J lost 3 bases, and 16 bases lay in between. Germline CDR1 SNHLY, CDR2 FYNNEI. CDR3 residues: CASTRQPGSYEQYF. The DNA for the CDR3 is TGTGCCAGCACCAGACAGCCCGGGAGCTACGAGCAGTACTTC.

The rearrangement uses TRBV5-1 and TRBJ2-7; D remains unclear. Trimming took off 1 base at V and 0 bases at J, with 5 bases between the two ends. Germline-derived CDR1 and CDR2 are SGHRS and YFSETQ. This CDR3 region has 13 residues. The CDR3 DNA reads as TGCGCCAGCAGCTTGACGGGCTCCTACGAGCAGTACTTC. Protein product: CASSLTGSYEQYF.

This clone appeared once. The rearrangement joins TRBV28 to TRBJ1-2, with D maybe TRBD1 (5 bases). This CDR3 spans 15 amino acids. Germline lookup yields CDR1 MDHEN and CDR2 SYDVKM. Trimming stripped 3 bases from V and 0 bases from J, with 11 bases between. Written as DNA, the CDR3 is TGTGCCAGCAGTTTGCAGGGAAAATCTAACTATGGCTACACCTTC. This encodes CASSLQGKSNYGYTF.

V is TRBV6-1 and J is TRBJ1-2, with 8 positions matching TRBD1. CDR1 and CDR2 from the germline V gene are MNHNS and SASEGT. The CDR3 runs to 14 residues. V was pared by 7 bases and J by 4 bases, with 8 bases of the junction left unmatched. CDR3 sequence reads: CASKDRVTRYGYTF. CDR3 in DNA: TGTGCCAGCAAGGACAGGGTAACGCGCTATGGCTACACCTTC.

V is TRBV5-1 and J is TRBJ2-1; D is possibly TRBD2 (5 bases). V was shortened by 4 bases and J by 3 bases, with 14 bases between the two germline ends. CDR1 is SGHRS, CDR2 YFSETQ, per germline. This CDR3 region has 15 residues. CDR3 region: CASSQGPGNYNEQFF. For the CDR3, the DNA is TGCGCCAGCAGCCAAGGGCCGGGGAACTACAATGAGCAGTTCTTC.

The J gene is TRBJ2-6, the V gene TRBV27; D is perhaps TRBD1 (5 bases). This CDR3 spans 19 amino acids. CDR1 MNHEY and CDR2 SMNVEV come from the germline V gene (reference sequence). With 4 bases removed from V and 4 bases from J, the gap between germline ends came to 23 bases. The CDR3 spells CASSYLQVRPGRGANVLTF. The CDR3 DNA sequence: TGTGCCAGCAGTTATCTACAGGTGCGCCCTGGTCGGGGGGCCAACGTCCTGACTTTC.

V is TRBV18 and J is TRBJ2-1, with TRBD2 as a possible D gene (6 bases). Germline assignment: CDR1 KGHSH and CDR2 LQKENI. V was cut by 3 bases and J by 9 bases, with 18 bases left in between. The CDR3 length is 15 residues. Written as DNA, the CDR3 is TGTGCCAGCTCACCGATCGGGGGTGGTAATGGTGAGCAGTTCTTC. It is translated as CASSPIGGGNGEQFF. The full variable domain, its missing parts supplied by reference TRBV18 and TRBJ2-1, is NAGVMQNPRHLVRRRGQEARLRCSPMKGHSHVYWYRQLPEEGLKFMVYLQKENIIDESGMPKERFSAEFPKEGPSILRIQQVVRGDSAAYFCASSPIGGGNGEQFFGPGTRLTVL.

The chain links TRBV5-1 to TRBJ2-3; D is possibly TRBD2 (6 bases). Trimming removed 0 bases from V and 5 bases from J, with 13 bases in between. Germline values: CDR1 SGHRS, CDR2 YFSETQ. The CDR3 runs 15 residues. In nucleotides, the CDR3 is TGCGCCAGCAGCTTGGAGCCGCGGGGAGGAGATACGCAGTATTTT. It is translated as CASSLEPRGGDTQYF.

This clone was seen just once. This rearrangement joins TRBV7-7 to TRBJ2-5, with 9 bases that match TRBD1. CDR3 length: 13 residues. Germline V gene data show CDR1 as SSHAT and CDR2 as FNYEAQ (reference sequence). Losses at the gene ends were 5 bases for V and 5 bases for J; bases not matched to a gene: 3. CDR3 residues: CASSPDRGETQYF. The CDR3 DNA is TGTGCCAGCAGCCCTGACAGGGGGGAGACCCAGTACTTC.

A note on this clone: The junction does not match germline at one end; this may be a read error. This sequence joins TRBV7-9 and TRBJ1-1; 10 nucleotides align to TRBD1. This CDR3 has 16 amino acids. CDR1 and CDR2 (germline): SEHNR, FQNEAQ (reference sequence). This chain's CDR3 is CSSSFGDRGRVSEAFF. DNA of the CDR3: TGTTCCAGCAGCTTTGGGGACAGGGGAAGAGTCTCTGAAGCTTTCTTT.

V usage is TRBV6-1 and J usage is TRBJ2-3, with a possible D match to TRBD2 (6 bases). The germline V gene encodes CDR1 MNHNS and CDR2 SASEGT. V dropped 2 bases and J dropped 3 bases, with 9 bases sitting between them. There are 14 residues in the CDR3. Here the CDR3 reads CASSERELTDTQYF. For the CDR3, the DNA is TGTGCCAGCAGTGAACGGGAGCTTACAGATACGCAGTATTTT.

As for this clone: One end of the junction is discordant with germline, which a read error may explain. CDR3 coding DNA: TGTTCCAGCACCGAACAGAGCTATGGCTACACCTTC. Its translation is CSSTEQSYGYTF. The chain recombines TRBV7-9 with TRBJ1-2; the D is unclear. Looked up from germline, CDR1 is SEHNR and CDR2 is FQNEAQ (reference sequence). This CDR3 spans 12 amino acids.

This clone appeared a few times. The chain combines TRBV27 with TRBJ2-1; 9 bases are shared with TRBD2. Unmatched junction bases numbered 20, after V lost 8 bases and J lost 0 bases. Germline CDR1 is MNHEY and CDR2 is SMNVEV (reference sequence). The CDR3 is 20 residues long. The CDR3 nucleotides are TGTGCCAGCGGCAAACTTCCGGGACTAGCACCCGAGAGCTCCTACAATGAGCAGTTCTTC. Amino acid sequence: CASGKLPGLAPESSYNEQFF.

This clone was detected a few times. V is TRBV29-1 and J is TRBJ2-1, with TRBD2 matching over 13 bases. Losses at the gene ends were 6 bases for V and 7 bases for J; bases not matched to a gene: 6. The CDR3 has 14 amino acids. Germline CDR1 SQVTM, CDR2 ANQGSEA. CDR3 DNA sequence: TGCAGCGTGGTCACTAGCGGGAGGGTGAATGAGCAGTTCTTC. It encodes CSVVTSGRVNEQFF.

The V gene is TRBV4-3, the J gene TRBJ2-7; 11 bases match TRBD2. V was pared by 0 bases and J by 4 bases, with 5 bases of the junction left unmatched. This CDR3 comprises 16 residues. The germline CDR1 and CDR2 sequences are LGHNA and YSLEER. CDR3 bases: TGCGCCAGCAGCCAAGATAGGGCTAGCGGGAGGTACGAGCAGTACTTC. It specifies CASSQDRASGRYEQYF.

The sample holds a few counts of this clone. This sequence joins TRBV2 and TRBJ1-4, with D perhaps matching TRBD1 (5 bases). The germline gives CDR1 SNHLY, CDR2 FYNNEI. V was clipped by 1 base and J by 8 bases, with 11 bases between them. The CDR3 spans 14 residues. The CDR3 DNA reads TGTGCCAGCAGTGAAGAGGGGCTAAGGGAAAAACTGTTTTTT. Protein: CASSEEGLREKLFF. The complete variable domain, with remaining parts taken from reference TRBV2 and TRBJ1-4, reads EPEVTQTPSHQVTQMGQEVILRCVPISNHLYFYWYRQILGQKVEFLVSFYNNEISEKSEIFDDQFSVERPDGSNFTLKIRSTKLEDSAMYFCASSEEGLREKLFFGSGTQLSVL.

The V call is TRBV5-4, the J call TRBJ2-7; D may be TRBD2 (5 bases). The CDR3 extends over 16 amino acids. CDR1 and CDR2 from the germline V gene are SGHNT and YYREEE (reference sequence). Deletions cut 4 bases from V and 2 bases from J, with 19 bases between. CDR3 region: CASSPEAGRATYEQYF. CDR3 in DNA: TGTGCCAGCAGCCCGGAGGCTGGGCGGGCCACCTACGAGCAGTACTTC.

The chain has TRBV5-4 and TRBJ1-2; 7 bases align to TRBD1. The CDR3 is 16 amino acids. The germline CDR1 and CDR2 sequences are SGHNT and YYREEE (reference sequence). V lost 4 bases to trimming and J lost 7 bases; unmatched junction nucleotides: 16. The CDR3 spells CASSLPDRASIAGYTF. The DNA for the CDR3 is TGTGCCAGCAGCCTCCCTGACAGGGCGTCTATTGCTGGCTACACCTTC.

The rearrangement joins TRBV4-2 to TRBJ2-2, with a possible D match to TRBD1 (5 bases). The CDR3 spans 18 residues. In germline, CDR1 is LGHNA, CDR2 YNFKEQ. V was shortened by 3 bases and J by 0 bases, with 17 bases between the two germline ends. This CDR3 reads CASSHPARTMTNTGELFF. CDR3 DNA: TGTGCCAGCAGCCACCCCGCCCGGACAATGACGAACACCGGGGAGCTGTTTTTT.

The gene calls are TRBV4-2 and TRBJ1-2; 9 bases match TRBD1. The CDR3 has 16 amino acids. The germline V gene encodes CDR1 LGHNA and CDR2 YNFKEQ. V shed 0 bases, J shed 0 bases, and the junction held 2 bases outside the gene matches. The CDR3 spells CASSQEGQGPNYGYTF. In DNA, the CDR3 is TGTGCCAGCAGCCAAGAAGGACAGGGGCCTAACTATGGCTACACCTTC.

J is TRBJ2-7 and V is TRBV9; TRBD1 matches at 10 bases. The V gene's germline CDR1 is SGDLS and CDR2 YYNGEE. J gave up 4 bases and V 0 bases, and 1 base lay outside the gene matches. This CDR3 is 14 amino acids long. The CDR3 bases are TGTGCCAGCAGCGTAGCGGGACAGGGGTACGAGCAGTACTTC. This sequence encodes CASSVAGQGYEQYF. The whole variable domain, filled in from reference TRBV9 and TRBJ2-7, reads DSGVTQTPKHLITATGQRVTLRCSPRSGDLSVYWYQQSLDQGLQFLIQYYNGEERAKGNILERFSAQQFPDLHSELNLSSLELGDSALYFCASSVAGQGYEQYFGPGTRLTVT.

With respect to this clone: A read error is likely, as this CDR3 ends without the conserved phenylalanine or tryptophan. It is unclear where the CDR3 begins or ends on the DNA, so no DNA is shown, and the CDR3 is as TCRdb lists it. The chain joins TRBV12-2 to TRBJ1-6; TRBD1 is taken as the D call from the table, unchecked against the DNA. TRBV12-2 has pseudogene status. Ends included, the CDR3 has 17 residues. The CDR3 sequence is CAGPRGRGQGPYSPLHS.

This chain connects TRBV5-1 to TRBJ2-7; D is perhaps TRBD2 (5 bases). Trimming shortened V by 1 base and J by 7 bases, and 12 bases separated the two germline ends. Germline V gene lookup returns CDR1 SGHRS and CDR2 YFSETQ. The CDR3 extends over 13 amino acids. The CDR3 protein is CASSLTRSGEQYF. In nucleotides, the CDR3 is TGCGCCAGCAGCTTGACAAGGTCGGGGGAGCAGTACTTC.

This clone has just a few counts. The chain uses TRBV4-3 and TRBJ2-7; 7 positions match TRBD2. With 0 bases clipped from V and 5 bases from J, the junction kept 4 bases outside the gene matches. Germline lookup yields CDR1 LGHNA and CDR2 YSLEER. This CDR3 has 14 amino acids. CDR3 coding DNA: TGCGCCAGCAGCCAAGAGGGAGGGTACCACGAGCAGTACTTC. It specifies CASSQEGGYHEQYF.

This clone is a singleton in its sample. The chain employs TRBV11-2 and TRBJ2-7; no definite D call. Between the trimmed V and J ends, which lost 5 bases and 3 bases, there was a span of 11 bases. The CDR3 has 13 residues. Germline values: CDR1 SGHAT, CDR2 FQNNGV. The CDR3 sequence is CASSPVLNYEQYF. Here the CDR3 DNA reads TGTGCCAGCAGCCCAGTGTTAAACTACGAGCAGTACTTC. The variable domain in full, completed from reference TRBV11-2 and TRBJ2-7, reads EAGVAQSPRYKIIEKRQSVAFWCNPISGHATLYWYQQILGQGPKLLIQFQNNGVVDDSQLPKDRFSAERLKGVDSTLKIQPAKLEDSAVYLCASSPVLNYEQYFGPGTRLTVT.

J is TRBJ2-1 and V is TRBV30; 8 nucleotides align to TRBD2. The trim removed 0 bases at V and 9 bases at J, leaving 16 bases unmatched. The CDR3 sequence is 17 residues long. Germline V CDR1 and CDR2: GTSNPN, SVGIG (reference sequence). CDR3 residues: CAWSVLSFAGRASEQFF. The DNA for the CDR3 is TGTGCCTGGAGTGTACTGTCGTTTGCCGGGAGGGCCAGTGAGCAGTTCTTC.

The chain recombines TRBV27 with TRBJ1-2; 10 bases map to TRBD1. V shed 6 bases and J 4 bases; nucleotides not matched to a gene: 5. This CDR3 spans 14 amino acids. The V gene's germline CDR1 is MNHEY and CDR2 SMNVEV (reference sequence). CDR3 sequence: CASRKTGGAYGYTF. In DNA form, the CDR3 reads TGTGCCAGCAGGAAGACAGGGGGCGCCTATGGCTACACCTTC.